This T cell receptor (beta chain) derives from a study of blood T cells in healthy people across ages. The study's findings and limits: Estimated diversity, derived from one million T cells, was regarded as an underestimate.

As regards this clonotype: Its cognate antigen is unknown.

Healthy Caucasians from Russia aged about 6 to 90 served as donors. Per sample, at least 5 micrograms of total RNA were extracted. Trimming removed 5 bases from V and 0 bases from J, with 14 bases in between. In germline, CDR1 is SGHTA, CDR2 FQGNSA. The CDR3 has 16 amino acids. It was with a sample-barcoded 5' primer and a J-beta primer mix that a second PCR of roughly 7 to 12 cycles was run. TCRdb used MiXCR to reprocess the 5' RACE reads, holding one entry per CDR3 protein. Of more than 650,000 distinct CDR3 sequences in the sample, approximately 53% are singletons; the top ten hold roughly 40%. The sample taken for sequencing was blood. The J gene is TRBJ2-4, the V gene TRBV7-2; a weak D match, TRBD2 (5 bases). This receptor was obtained from an elderly man in good health. CDR3 in DNA: TGTGCCAGCAGCCCGCTAGCAGTTCTAGCCAAAAACATTCAGTACTTC. Protein: CASSPLAVLAKNIQYF. Full variable domain (outside the CDR3, taken from reference TRBV7-2 and TRBJ2-4): GAGVSQSPSNKVTEKGKDVELRCDPISGHTALYWYRQSLGQGLEFLIYFQGNSAPDKSGLPSDRFSAERTGGSVSTLTIQRTQQEDSAVYLCASSPLAVLAKNIQYFGAGTRLSVL.